The text below deals with one TCR beta chain. This clonotype came up a few times. No cognate antigen has been identified for it. Per-base qualities were not stored, and no clone one base away is much larger. This record belongs to a study of early T cells in non-severe SARS-CoV-2 infection (dated by TCRdb to the early 2020s). At the level of the whole study: Because TCR sequencing was done on bulk RNA from unsorted whole blood, the alpha and beta chains could not be paired.

Between the V and J ends, shortened by 8 bases and 4 bases respectively, the junction contains 20 bases. Based on the germline V gene, the CDR1 and CDR2 sequences are SNHLY and FYNNEI. Taken from cysteine to phenylalanine, the CDR3 has 15 residues. Only the CDR3 region is kept as DNA, spanning 45 bases read in frame from base 1. Library preparation employed 5' RACE. Sequencing instrument: NextSeq 500. The TCR library protocol attached unique molecular identifiers to individual cDNA molecules to correct for sequencing error and PCR bias. Both TCR alpha and beta chains were sequenced, and tight co-correlation was observed between alpha and beta sequence abundances in each sample. The paper's processing steps were these. Decombinator V4 was used to annotate the V gene, J gene and CDR3 of the TCR sequences. Expanded TCRs were defined as changing significantly between any two time points under a Poisson model with p below 0.0001. TCR abundances were normalised to the total number of TCRs sequenced per sample and expressed as counts per million. TRAV1-2 paired with TRAJ12, TRAJ20 or TRAJ33 defined MAIT TCRs, while TRAV10 paired with TRAJ18 defined iNKT TCRs. VDJdb, accessed on 1 November 2021, was searched for TCRs annotated for CMV, EBV and SARS-CoV-2, and TCRs annotated for more than one antigen were excluded. TCRdb trimmed the raw reads at Q25, called clones with MiXCR and kept productive beta chains. Rows matching on CDR3 protein sequence are summarized as one entry with the most common DNA and genes. TCRdb, not the original authors, processed these V and J calls. This sample gives under 85,000 distinct CDR3 sequences in total; 9% to 14% of them show up just once. The ten most abundant clones make up approximately 2.4% of the sample.

A case-control design nested within a healthcare worker cohort in London, UK, was used, with weekly nasopharyngeal swab PCR tests and blood sampling performed. Healthcare workers were recruited during the week of the UK lockdown, between 23 and 31 March 2020, and followed weekly for up to about 15 weeks. Beyond this particular receptor, the publication reports: VDJdb matching was skewed toward anti-spike CD8 responses and likely underestimated virus-specific expansions, missing private and CD4 specificities.

The clonotype comes from an adult who was a healthcare worker with PCR-confirmed SARS-CoV-2 infection or an uninfected control (not recorded which). The material sequenced was whole blood. The sequence is built from TRBV2 and TRBJ1-1, and the D gene may be TRBD1, 6 bases matching. The CDR3 protein is CASRIVRGSGTEAFF. The sequenced DNA is TGTGCCAGCCGAATCGTCAGGGGATCGGGCACTGAAGCTTTCTTT.